The T cell receptor beta chain described here comes from a study of human CD8 memory T cell subsets. Study observations and caveats: Similarly high diversity marked stem-like memory and precursor exhausted T cells, unlike effector memory cells. Chao1 was used to estimate diversity, and its estimates suggested stem-like memory T cells were more diverse than precursor exhausted T cells.

TCR beta was sequenced from UMI-tagged 5' RACE libraries. For each CDR3 protein, TCRdb gives one entry from its re-call of the 5' RACE reads, without DNA. This sample's table has about 17,000 distinct CDR3 sequences. The CDR3 consists of 14 residues. The germline V gene has CDR1 SGHNT and CDR2 YYREEE (reference sequence). About this clonotype: The target antigen is unknown.

RNA came from duplicate vials of roughly 160,000 sorted CD8+ T cells per subset. Material: CD8+ T cells from PBMCs. The receptor was isolated from a human donor in good health. This chain uses TRBV5-4 with TRBJ2-2; checking the TCRdb D call of TRBD1 is not possible without DNA. CDR3 residues: CASRSRGDTGELFF. Together with reference TRBV5-4 and TRBJ2-2, the CDR3 gives the full variable domain: ETGVTQSPTHLIKTRGQQVTLRCSSQSGHNTVSWYQQALGQGPQFIFQYYREEENGRGNFPPRFSGLQFPNYSSELNVNALELDDSALYLCASRSRGDTGELFFGEGSRLTVL.